This T cell receptor (beta chain) was identified during a study of T-cell memory formation after mild COVID-19. MiXCR, run by TCRdb on the 5' RACE reads, gives a single entry per CDR3 protein. Here the sample spans roughly 350,000 distinct CDR3 sequences, 28% being singletons. CDR3 length: 15 amino acids. V lost 5 bases and J 4 bases, leaving 14 bases between the germline ends. Looked up from germline, CDR1 is SGHVS and CDR2 is FNYEAQ. This clonotype has only a few counts. This clonotype was obtained from an adult woman who had mild COVID-19 (a few samples of this study predate the infection). Cell type and time point are not known. The rearrangement joins TRBV7-6 to TRBJ2-2; D tentatively fits TRBD1 or TRBD2 (5 bases each). The sequencing input was PBMCs or a T cell subset sorted from them (not recorded which). CDR3 in amino acids: CASSLRAGTTGELFF. CDR3 coding DNA: TGTGCCAGCAGCCTCCGGGCAGGGACCACCGGGGAGCTGTTTTTT.